One TCR beta chain is described in this entry. No antigen is known for it. Of the isolated RNA, all was reverse transcribed, and so the sequenced material was expressed TCRB transcripts. TCRdb's table, derived via immunoSEQ multiplex PCR, lists solely in-frame clones and lacks some. The table includes about half a million clones, 10% to 12% detected once. The data were obtained in a study of beta chain features in type 1 diabetes. Study context: Examination of sorted cells across all samples involved around 110 million cells. The study, taken as a whole, reports: Type 1 diabetes patients had VDJ junctions that carried fewer insertions and more deletions. Naive, central memory and Treg TCRB repertoires seemed to resemble each other more closely in patients than they did in healthy donors.

V lost 7 bases, J lost 2 bases, and 13 bases stayed unmatched. The CDR3 length is 16 residues. Germline loops: CDR1 MNHNY, CDR2 SVGAGI (reference sequence). Sequencing was carried out using naive CD4+ T cells from blood. The source of this sequence is a woman younger than 35 in good health. V gene TRBV6-6 combines with J gene TRBJ2-7, with 8 bases that match TRBD2. The CDR3 DNA is TGTGCCAGCAACAAAGTCGCGGGAGGACTTCCCTACGAGCAGTACTTC. Translation: CASNKVAGGLPYEQYF.